This T cell receptor (beta chain) was recovered during a study of cytomegalovirus exposure and HLA in healthy donors. Regarding this clone: The antigen is undetermined.

With 60 Vbeta and 13 Jbeta primers, the PCR was carried out. Clones were sequenced by immunoSEQ multiplex PCR, and TCRdb holds only the in-frame ones, with some missing. The table lists some 70,000 clones. Germline V gives CDR1 SGHTA, CDR2 FQGNSA. The CDR3 has 15 residues. With V trimmed by 1 base and J by 2 bases, 5 bases remained unmatched. General study points: More clonal expansion characterized HLA-associated TCR beta chains than equally common others in a later analysis. The listing of roughly 160 TCR beta chains classed them as cytomegalovirus-associated. Accurate predictions that matched the HLA-A and HLA-B alleles of most subjects were reportedly made from TCR beta sequences.

It was healthy bone marrow donors who served as donors. The chain joins TRBV7-2 to TRBJ2-7; the match to TRBD2 covers 7 bases. The clonotype was recovered from a boy between 10 and 17 years old in good health and CMV-seronegative. The sequenced sample consisted of PBMCs. CDR3 residues: CASSLGQGGAYEQYF. In DNA form, the CDR3 reads TGTGCCAGCAGCTTAGGGCAGGGAGGGGCCTACGAGCAGTACTTC.